This T cell receptor (beta chain) was profiled in a study of cytotoxic CD8 clonotypes in ibrutinib-treated CLL. At the level of the study: Mean productive templates were over 250,000; mean productive rearrangements were roughly 90,000.

Regarding this clone: What it binds is not known.

Study results and limitations: Baseline clonality, above age-matched healthy donor levels, tracked circulating CD8+ T-cell counts. Clonality, elevated at ibrutinib response, dropped back toward baseline at progression.

CDR1 and CDR2 (germline): LGHNA, YSLEER. This CDR3 has 15 residues. V gave up 0 bases and J gave up 4 bases, with 10 bases separating them. Repertoires were generated with immunoSEQ multiplex PCR, while TCRdb's copy carries only in-frame clones and drops some. Found here are roughly 180,000 clones, around three quarters of them singletons; the top ten hold roughly 12%. J is TRBJ2-1 and V is TRBV4-3; D perhaps matches TRBD2 (6 bases). The source is a human donor with chronic lymphocytic leukemia. The sample in question was PBMCs, obtained after 24 months of ibrutinib treatment. CDR3 sequence (DNA): TGCGCCAGCAGCCAAGATCCAGCGGGTTACAATGAGCAGTTCTTC. Translated: CASSQDPAGYNEQFF.